A single sample gave rise to the 16 T cell receptor beta chains below, sequenced in a study of OX40 agonist ivuxolimab in advanced cancers. Libraries were prepared by immunoSEQ multiplex PCR; TCRdb keeps only in-frame clonotypes and omits some of them. The data contain about 78,000 clones, around 91% of them seen just once; the ten biggest clones take up 2.5% to 3%. Sequencing was performed on CD4+ or CD8+ T cells sorted from blood, taken in a trial of the OX40 agonist ivuxolimab. These receptors were collected from an adult with an advanced solid tumor such as melanoma, head and neck, liver or kidney cancer.

CDR3 residues: CASGLTSGGYNEQFF. CDR3 DNA sequence: TGTGCTAGTGGACTTACTAGCGGGGGGTACAATGAGCAGTTCTTC. The rearrangement uses TRBV12-5 and TRBJ2-1, with TRBD2 identical over 12 bases. Trimming at V came to 6 bases and at J to 4 bases, leaving 4 bases not matched to a gene. Germline CDR1 reads LGHNT; CDR2 reads FRNRAP. CDR3 length equals 15 residues.

Of note for this clone: A junction boundary mismatches the germline segment, possibly from a read error. This chain uses TRBV7-9 with TRBJ2-7; 7 positions match TRBD2. Germline CDR1 reads SEHNR; CDR2 reads FQNEAQ (reference sequence). CDR3 length equals 12 residues. CDR3 sequence (DNA): TGTGCCAGCAGTTTAGGGGAGGGACGGCGAAACTTC. Protein product: CASSLGEGRRNF.

The J gene is TRBJ2-7, the V gene TRBV5-1; 10 bases line up with TRBD2. The ends lost 0 bases at V and 4 bases at J; junction bases unmatched: 10. The CDR3 totals 17 residues. Looked up from germline, CDR1 is SGHRS and CDR2 is YFSETQ. CDR3 in DNA: TGCGCCAGCAGCTTGGAGGCTAGCGGGGGACAACCATACGAGCAGTACTTC. Its protein is CASSLEASGGQPYEQYF.

The genes are TRBV27 and TRBJ2-7; D remains ambiguous. Germline V gene sequence: CDR1 MNHEY, CDR2 SMNVEV (reference sequence). Trimming pared 2 bases from V and 3 bases from J, leaving 8 bases between. This CDR3 comprises 13 residues. CDR3 DNA: TGTGCCAGCAGTTTAAACCCCTTCTACGAGCAGTACTTC. Its protein is CASSLNPFYEQYF.

The V call is TRBV7-2, the J call TRBJ2-2; no clear D gene. With 2 bases removed from V and 3 bases from J, the gap between germline ends came to 7 bases. The CDR3 has 14 amino acids. Germline V CDR1 and CDR2: SGHTA, FQGNSA. Here the CDR3 reads CASSLSLDTGELFF. The CDR3 DNA follows: TGTGCCAGCAGCTTATCTCTCGACACCGGGGAGCTGTTTTTT.

The chain uses TRBV5-6 and TRBJ2-3; perhaps TRBD1 as D (6 bases). Deletions cut 4 bases from V and 0 bases from J, with 9 bases between. Germline CDR1 and CDR2: SGHDT and YYEEEE. The CDR3 contains 14 residues. The CDR3, as DNA: TGTGCCAGCAGCGGGACAACTAGCACAGATACGCAGTATTTT. Protein sequence: CASSGTTSTDTQYF.

The chain employs TRBV5-1 and TRBJ1-1; 7 bases align to TRBD1. This CDR3 has 14 residues. The ends lost 4 bases at V and 1 base at J; junction bases unmatched: 4. The germline V gene encodes CDR1 SGHRS and CDR2 YFSETQ. The CDR3 loop is CASSKGTANTEAFF. Here the CDR3 DNA reads TGCGCCAGCAGCAAAGGGACAGCGAACACTGAAGCTTTCTTT.

V gene TRBV9 combines with J gene TRBJ2-1; 13 bases map to TRBD2. The V gene's germline CDR1 is SGDLS and CDR2 YYNGEE. The trim removed 5 bases at V and 3 bases at J, leaving 14 bases unmatched. CDR3 length: 19 residues. The CDR3 sequence is CASRDPGLAGPHSYNEQFF. CDR3 in DNA: TGTGCCAGCAGAGACCCGGGACTAGCGGGGCCCCACAGCTACAATGAGCAGTTCTTC.

This clone has only one observation. V gene TRBV6-4 combines with J gene TRBJ1-5; TRBD1 agrees at 8 bases. This CDR3 comprises 13 residues. Germline CDR1 and CDR2: MRHNA and SNTAGT. The V and J ends lost 6 bases and 9 bases, in that order; junction bases with no gene match: 7. In DNA, the CDR3 is TGTGCCAGCAGACAGGGGGGCGGAGGGCCCCAGCATTTT. This translates into CASRQGGGGPQHF.

The gene calls are TRBV5-1 and TRBJ1-1; D uncertain. V lost 0 bases, J lost 1 base, and 7 bases lay in between. The CDR3 extends over 14 amino acids. Germline V gene sequence: CDR1 SGHRS, CDR2 YFSETQ. CDR3 loop: CASSLGGSNTEAFF. The DNA for the CDR3 is TGCGCCAGCAGCTTGGGAGGTTCGAACACTGAAGCTTTCTTT.

J is TRBJ2-7 and V is TRBV10-3, with D uncertain. The length of the CDR3 is 14 residues. Germline V gene lookup returns CDR1 ENHRY and CDR2 SYGVKD. Trimming took off 0 bases at V and 0 bases at J, with 6 bases between the two ends. This CDR3 is CAISESAASYEQYF. The CDR3 DNA reads TGTGCCATCAGTGAGTCGGCAGCCTCCTACGAGCAGTACTTC.

This clone has more than one count but fewer than ten. This chain joins TRBV9 and TRBJ2-3; a weak D match, TRBD1 (6 bases). Per the germline V gene, CDR1 is SGDLS and CDR2 is YYNGEE. CDR3 size: 15 residues. With 4 bases removed from V and 0 bases from J, the gap between germline ends came to 12 bases. CDR3: CASSRTAYSTDTQYF. CDR3 DNA: TGTGCCAGCAGCAGGACAGCCTATAGCACAGATACGCAGTATTTT.

The genes are TRBV29-1 and TRBJ1-1, with TRBD1 as a possible D gene (6 bases). This CDR3 is 13 amino acids long. Trimming pared 4 bases from V and 0 bases from J, leaving 9 bases between. Germline loops: CDR1 SQVTM, CDR2 ANQGSEA. The DNA of the CDR3 is TGCAGCGTTGGTTGGACAGTGAACACTGAAGCTTTCTTT. It encodes CSVGWTVNTEAFF.

The chain is built from TRBV18 and TRBJ2-5; the match to TRBD1 covers 7 bases. TRBJ2-7 explains the end of the DNA better; the J call may be wrong. The length of the CDR3 is 12 residues. Germline loops: CDR1 KGHSH, CDR2 LQKENI. The DNA of the CDR3 is TGTGCCAGCTCTCCAGACAGGGCCGAGCAGTACTTC. Its translation: CASSPDRAEQYF.

The V gene is TRBV7-2, the J gene TRBJ2-7; 8 bases agree with TRBD2. The CDR3 has 15 amino acids. The germline V gene has CDR1 SGHTA and CDR2 FQGNSA. V lost 4 bases to trimming and J lost 3 bases; unmatched junction nucleotides: 8. CDR3 loop: CASSWAGGTLYEQYF. The CDR3 bases are TGTGCCAGCAGCTGGGCGGGGGGAACCCTCTACGAGCAGTACTTC. Together with reference TRBV7-2 and TRBJ2-7, the CDR3 gives the full variable domain: GAGVSQSPSNKVTEKGKDVELRCDPISGHTALYWYRQSLGQGLEFLIYFQGNSAPDKSGLPSDRFSAERTGGSVSTLTIQRTQQEDSAVYLCASSWAGGTLYEQYFGPGTRLTVT.

The genes are TRBV11-2 and TRBJ2-5; possibly TRBD1 for D (5 bases). This CDR3 is 16 amino acids long. CDR1 and CDR2 from the germline V gene are SGHAT and FQNNGV. Deletions cut 2 bases from V and 10 bases from J, with 23 bases between. This chain's CDR3 is CASSLLGATASESQYF. CDR3 in DNA: TGTGCCAGCAGCTTACTCGGTGCGACAGCTTCCGAAAGCCAGTACTTC.